The 28 T cell receptor beta chains below come from one sample, sequenced in a study of identical twins. TCRdb ran MiXCR on the 5' RACE reads and lists one entry per CDR3 protein. The data contain around 960,000 distinct CDR3 sequences, approximately 13% of them singletons. The same sample was also studied in work on yellow fever vaccine responses in identical twins.

The sample was PBMCs. The receptor set was obtained from a woman younger than 35 in good health.

This clonotype was counted only a few times. V gene TRBV12-3 or TRBV12-4 combines with J gene TRBJ2-1; D unresolved. This CDR3 contains 15 residues. V shed 2 bases and J shed 3 bases, with 11 bases lying between them. CDR3 region: CASSLQFLLYNEQFF. The CDR3 DNA follows: TGTGCCAGCAGTTTACAATTTCTTCTCTACAATGAGCAGTTCTTC.

This clonotype was observed a few times. V is TRBV7-6 and J is TRBJ2-7, with TRBD2 identical over 9 bases. Germline-derived CDR1 and CDR2 are SGHVS and FNYEAQ. CDR3 length: 15 residues. Trimming took 5 bases from V and 0 from J; bases not matched to a gene: 5. The CDR3 reads CASSPRLADSYEQYF. Written as DNA, the CDR3 is TGTGCCAGCAGCCCGCGACTAGCGGACTCCTACGAGCAGTACTTC.

There are a few counts of this clonotype. The chain uses TRBV10-3 and TRBJ2-2; D is ambiguous. The CDR3 runs 18 residues. Germline loops: CDR1 ENHRY, CDR2 SYGVKD. V was pared by 8 bases and J by 6 bases, with 28 bases between. The CDR3 is CAIPTRFPACGRSGELFF. Here the CDR3 DNA reads TGTGCCATCCCAACCAGGTTTCCGGCCTGTGGTCGTTCCGGGGAGCTGTTTTTT.

This clonotype was picked up many times. This chain uses TRBV20-1 with TRBJ1-1; perhaps TRBD1 as D (6 bases). From germline, CDR1 is DFQATT and CDR2 SNEGSKA (reference sequence). This CDR3 has 14 amino acids. V was trimmed by 3 bases and J by 3 bases, leaving 14 bases between them. In DNA, the CDR3 is TGCAGTGCTAGGATAGGGGGGTACGACACTGAAGCTTTCTTT. The encoded protein is CSARIGGYDTEAFF.

The CDR3 DNA reads TGTGCCAGCAGTCTAGTGGCAGGGTCGGACGAGCAGTACTTC. Translated: CASSLVAGSDEQYF. This chain links TRBV27 with TRBJ2-7, with D perhaps TRBD1 (5 bases). CDR3 length: 14 residues. In germline, CDR1 is MNHEY, CDR2 SMNVEV (reference sequence). Trimming removed 5 bases from V and 5 bases from J, with 16 bases in between.

This clonotype was counted a few times. The rearrangement joins TRBV14 to TRBJ2-5; 8 nucleotides agree with TRBD1. The CDR3 has 17 residues. Germline lookup yields CDR1 SGHDN and CDR2 FVKESK. Trimming removed 0 bases from V and 2 bases from J; junction bases left unmatched: 8. The CDR3 here is CASSQEGWTGRQETQYF. In DNA, the CDR3 is TGTGCCAGCAGCCAAGAAGGCTGGACAGGGAGACAAGAGACCCAGTACTTC.

The chain is built from TRBV6-1 and TRBJ2-7; TRBD1 matches 11 bases. Germline CDR1 and CDR2: MNHNS and SASEGT. There are 15 residues in the CDR3. The V gene end was trimmed by 6 bases and the J gene end by 6 bases; junction bases not matched to a gene: 10. CDR3 DNA: TGTGCCAGCAGATTGGGGACAGGGGGTTCGGGCGAGCAGTACTTC. The encoded protein is CASRLGTGGSGEQYF.

This clonotype was observed a few times. The chain combines TRBV15 with TRBJ2-1, with 11 bases matching TRBD2. The ends lost 4 bases at V and 6 bases at J; junction bases unmatched: 2. CDR1 LNHNV and CDR2 YYDKDF come from the germline V gene (reference sequence). This CDR3 is 14 amino acids long. The CDR3 reads CATSMGTSGNEQFF. The CDR3 DNA sequence: TGTGCCACCAGCATGGGGACTAGCGGCAATGAGCAGTTCTTC.

This chain connects TRBV13 to TRBJ2-2; no reliable D call. Germline V gene sequence: CDR1 PRHDT, CDR2 FYEKMQ (reference sequence). This CDR3 comprises 13 residues. Trimming cost V 8 bases and J 1 base, with 8 bases left between them. As DNA, the CDR3 is TGTGCCAGCCTCGGGCTGAACACCGGGGAGCTGTTTTTT. Translation gives CASLGLNTGELFF.

The chain carries TRBV29-1 and TRBJ1-2; D may be TRBD1 (5 bases). Germline CDR1 reads SQVTM; CDR2 reads ANQGSEA. The CDR3 has 12 residues. The ends were cut back, 5 bases at V and 4 bases at J, with 11 bases in the middle. CDR3 loop: CSVYEGSYGYTF. The CDR3 nucleotides are TGCAGCGTTTACGAGGGGAGCTATGGCTACACCTTC.

In this sample, this clonotype turned up many times. The rearrangement uses TRBV5-1 and TRBJ2-4; TRBD1 agrees at 7 bases. With V trimmed by 2 bases and J by 1 base, 3 bases remained unmatched. Germline CDR1 and CDR2: SGHRS and YFSETQ. This CDR3 contains 15 residues. In DNA form, the CDR3 reads TGCGCCAGCAGCTTCCAGGGGGAGGCCAAAAACATTCAGTACTTC. Its protein product is CASSFQGEAKNIQYF.

In DNA form, the CDR3 reads TGTGCCAGCTCACCGGGAAGGACAGGGTACAATGAGCAGTTCTTC. Protein product: CASSPGRTGYNEQFF. The chain combines TRBV18 with TRBJ2-1; 8 bases are a match to TRBD1. The germline CDR1 and CDR2 sequences are KGHSH and LQKENI. This CDR3 is 15 amino acids long. V gave up 3 bases and J gave up 4 bases; unmatched junction bases: 5.

This rearrangement joins TRBV12-3 or TRBV12-4 to TRBJ2-5, with D perhaps matching TRBD2 (5 bases). V was clipped by 3 bases and J by 3 bases, with 14 bases between them. The CDR3 spans 15 residues. The chain's CDR3 is CASSFGLATKETQYF. CDR3 nucleotides: TGTGCCAGCAGTTTCGGCCTAGCTACCAAAGAGACCCAGTACTTC.

V usage is TRBV6-1 and J usage is TRBJ2-1; 10 bases map to TRBD2. Germline V CDR1 and CDR2: MNHNS, SASEGT. The CDR3 consists of 16 residues. Unmatched junction bases numbered 12, after V lost 6 bases and J lost 7 bases. The CDR3 protein is CASRNIAGGGGNEQFF. The CDR3 DNA is TGTGCCAGCAGAAATATAGCGGGAGGAGGGGGGAATGAGCAGTTCTTC.

This chain links TRBV21-1 with TRBJ2-7. TRBV21-1 is a pseudogene locus. This CDR3 is 17 amino acids long. In DNA form, the CDR3 reads TGTGCCAGCAGCCGCACTATCGACACTCCAAGGGCCTACGAGCAGTACTTC. Encoded protein: CASSRTIDTPRAYEQYF.

The CDR3 protein is CASSFNPGLAGVRPIRFF. The CDR3 DNA sequence: TGTGCCAGCAGCTTTAACCCGGGACTAGCGGGAGTTAGGCCGATTCGGTTCTTC. The chain has TRBV11-1 and TRBJ2-1; the match to TRBD2 covers 14 bases. The CDR3 extends over 18 amino acids. The germline CDR1 and CDR2 sequences are SGHAT and FQDESV (reference sequence). V trimming: 3 bases; J trimming: 15 bases; junction bases outside the gene matches: 19. Full variable domain (remainder filled in from reference TRBV11-1 and TRBJ2-1): EAEVAQSPRYKITEKSQAVAFWCDPISGHATLYWYRQILGQGPELLVQFQDESVVDDSQLPKDRFSAERLKGVDSTLKIQPAELGDSAMYLCASSFNPGLAGVRPIRFFGPGTRLTVL.

This clonotype showed up just a few times. V gene TRBV12-3 or TRBV12-4 combines with J gene TRBJ1-2, with 7 bases lining up with TRBD1. The V segment lost 2 bases and the J segment 8 bases; nucleotides outside the gene matches: 8. The CDR3 sequence is 14 residues long. CDR3 in amino acids: CASSLPYRGDGYTF. CDR3 nucleotide sequence: TGTGCCAGCAGTTTACCCTACAGGGGTGACGGCTACACCTTC.

This clonotype showed up just a few times. This CDR3 reads CASTKGQDHGAFF. The CDR3 DNA follows: TGTGCCAGCACCAAGGGACAGGATCATGGGGCTTTCTTT. V is TRBV12-3 or TRBV12-4 and J is TRBJ1-1, with TRBD1 identical over 8 bases. There are 13 residues in the CDR3. The trim removed 7 bases at V and 11 bases at J, leaving 12 bases unmatched.

This clonotype showed up many times. This rearrangement joins TRBV20-1 to TRBJ2-2, with 14 bases matching TRBD2. The germline gives CDR1 DFQATT, CDR2 SNEGSKA (reference sequence). The V and J ends lost 6 bases and 7 bases, in that order; junction bases with no gene match: 7. CDR3 size: 15 residues. The CDR3 region has the DNA TGCAGTGCCCCGACTAGCGGGGGGGCCGGCGGGGAGCTGTTTTTT. It codes for CSAPTSGGAGGELFF.

This clonotype was detected ten times or more. The chain uses TRBV12-3 or TRBV12-4 and TRBJ2-3, with TRBD2 as a possible D gene (6 bases). Between the trimmed V and J ends, which lost 6 bases and 1 base, there was a span of 20 bases. There are 17 residues in the CDR3. The CDR3 nucleotides are TGTGCCAGCAGCTCAAAAAGGGGCGGGGATGGCACAGATACGCAGTATTTT. Its translation: CASSSKRGGDGTDTQYF.

The J gene is TRBJ1-1, the V gene TRBV29-1; tentative D call: TRBD1 (5 bases). Trimming removed 6 bases at V and 3 bases at J, with 14 bases between. Germline CDR1 SQVTM, CDR2 ANQGSEA. CDR3 length: 13 amino acids. The chain's CDR3 is CSVTQGGYTEAFF. The CDR3 bases are TGCAGCGTGACGCAGGGTGGGTACACTGAAGCTTTCTTT.

This clonotype was observed a handful of times. The chain employs TRBV7-8 and TRBJ2-7; a weak D match, TRBD2 (6 bases). The CDR3 consists of 15 residues. Germline V CDR1 and CDR2: SGHVS, FQNEAQ. The V gene lost 5 bases and the J gene lost 4 bases, with 18 bases spanning the gap. CDR3 loop: CASSQRGGIVYEQYF. In DNA form, the CDR3 reads TGTGCCAGCAGCCAGCGCGGCGGGATAGTTTACGAGCAGTACTTC.

V is TRBV20-1 and J is TRBJ1-2; the D is unclear. Germline CDR1 reads DFQATT; CDR2 reads SNEGSKA (reference sequence). The CDR3 is made up of 14 amino acids. The germline V and J ends were trimmed by 1 base and 6 bases, with 15 bases remaining between them. The CDR3 region has the DNA TGCAGTGCTAGAGCTTCCCGTCTTTATGATGGCTACACCTTC. This encodes CSARASRLYDGYTF.

This clonotype has more than one count but fewer than ten. V is TRBV12-5 and J is TRBJ2-3, with TRBD2 identical over 10 bases. V dropped 7 bases and J dropped 1; count of bases not matched to a gene: 8. CDR1 and CDR2 from the germline V gene are LGHNT and FRNRAP. The CDR3 sequence is 16 residues long. CDR3 DNA sequence: TGTGCTAGTGCCTACACCGGGACTAGCGGCACAGATACGCAGTATTTT. It yields the protein CASAYTGTSGTDTQYF.

V and J are TRBV4-1 and TRBJ2-5; D is unresolved. Germline CDR1 and CDR2: MGHRA and YSYEKL. The V end was cut by 4 bases, the J end by 4 bases, with 10 bases between. The CDR3 loop spans 13 amino acids. The CDR3 protein is CASSPIDLETQYF. In nucleotides, the CDR3 is TGCGCCAGCAGCCCCATCGACCTAGAGACCCAGTACTTC.

This clonotype turned up a few times. The chain is built from TRBV12-3 or TRBV12-4 and TRBJ2-3, with D maybe TRBD2 (5 bases). Trimming shortened V by 3 bases and J by 6 bases, and 13 bases separated the two germline ends. The CDR3 is 14 amino acids. CDR3 loop: CASSLSPSWDTQYF. The CDR3 DNA reads as TGTGCCAGCAGTTTGTCTCCTAGCTGGGATACGCAGTATTTT.

This clonotype was counted between two and nine times. The chain links TRBV3-1 to TRBJ2-3; D is tentatively TRBD1 or TRBD2 (5 bases each). This CDR3 contains 15 residues. CDR1 and CDR2 (germline): LGHDT, YNNKEL (reference sequence). With 6 bases removed from V and 2 bases from J, the gap between germline ends came to 15 bases. The CDR3 loop reads CASRRRDQYTDTQYF. The DNA for the CDR3 is TGTGCCAGCAGACGCCGGGACCAATACACAGATACGCAGTATTTT.

In its sample, this clonotype was seen a few times. The V and J genes are TRBV20-1 and TRBJ2-1, with no clear D. Germline CDR1 reads DFQATT; CDR2 reads SNEGSKA (reference sequence). The V end lost 5 bases, the J end lost 5 bases, and 22 bases lay between the germline ends. The CDR3 totals 16 residues. CDR3 protein: CSASEYLGAANNEQFF. The CDR3 DNA reads as TGCAGTGCTTCGGAGTACTTAGGTGCCGCTAACAATGAGCAGTTCTTC.